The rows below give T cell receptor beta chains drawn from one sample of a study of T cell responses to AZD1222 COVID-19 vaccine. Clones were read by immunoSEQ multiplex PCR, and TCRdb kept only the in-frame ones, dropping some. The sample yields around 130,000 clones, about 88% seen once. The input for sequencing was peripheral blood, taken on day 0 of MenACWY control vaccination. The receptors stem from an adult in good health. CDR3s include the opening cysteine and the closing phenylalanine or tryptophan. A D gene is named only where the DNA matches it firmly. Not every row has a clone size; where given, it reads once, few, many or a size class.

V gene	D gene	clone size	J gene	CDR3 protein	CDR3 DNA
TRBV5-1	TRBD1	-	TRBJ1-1	CASRRGQGNTEAFF	TGCGCCAGCAGACGAGGACAGGGGAACACTGAAGCTTTCTTT
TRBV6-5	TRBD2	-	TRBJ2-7	CASRGIAGGYEQYF	TGTGCCAGCAGGGGAATAGCGGGAGGGTACGAGCAGTACTTC
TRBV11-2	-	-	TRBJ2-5	CASSLGTETQYF	TGTGCCAGCAGCTTAGGTACGGAGACCCAGTACTTC
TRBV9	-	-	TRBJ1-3	CASSVGGRRNTIYF	TGTGCCAGCAGCGTAGGGGGACGCCGAAACACCATATATTTT
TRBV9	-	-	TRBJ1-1	CASSVATGSSEAFF	TGTGCCAGCAGCGTAGCTACGGGCAGTTCGGAAGCTTTCTTT
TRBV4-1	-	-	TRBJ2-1	CASSQGLAQRGRQFF	TGCGCCAGCAGCCAAGGTCTAGCGCAGCGAGGAAGGCAGTTCTTC
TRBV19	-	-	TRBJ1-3	CASSKTGVSGNTIYF	TGTGCCAGTAGTAAGACAGGCGTCTCTGGAAACACCATATATTTT
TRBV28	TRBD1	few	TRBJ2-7	CASRGDRNYEQYF	TGTGCCAGCAGGGGGGACAGAAACTACGAGCAGTACTTC
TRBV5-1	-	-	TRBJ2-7	CASSLELTEKEQYF	TGCGCCAGCAGCTTGGAGCTGACAGAAAAGGAGCAGTACTTC
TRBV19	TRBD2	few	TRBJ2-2	CASSTLAGANTGELFF	TGTGCCAGTAGTACGTTAGCGGGAGCTAACACCGGGGAGCTGTTTTTT
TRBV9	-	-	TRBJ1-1	CASSVEGPNTEAFF	TGTGCCAGCAGCGTAGAGGGTCCGAACACTGAAGCTTTCTTT
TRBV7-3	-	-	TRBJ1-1	CASSLVSGRASTEAFF	TGTGCCAGCAGCTTAGTTTCGGGCAGGGCTAGCACTGAAGCTTTCTTT
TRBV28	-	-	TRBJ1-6	CASSTEGVHNSPLHF	TGTGCCAGCAGTACCGAGGGGGTTCATAATTCACCCCTCCACTTT
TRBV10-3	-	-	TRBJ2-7	CATRTDRYEQYF	TGTGCCACACGGACCGATCGCTACGAGCAGTACTTC
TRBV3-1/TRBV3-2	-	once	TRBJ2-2	CASSRGEAGELFF	TGTGCCAGCAGCCGCGGAGAAGCCGGGGAGCTGTTTTTT
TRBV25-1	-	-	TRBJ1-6	CASSKIGGQRNSPLHF	TGTGCCAGCAGTAAAATAGGTGGACAGCGGAATTCACCCCTCCACTTT
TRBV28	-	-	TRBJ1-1	CASSLQGNTEAFF	TGTGCCAGCAGTTTACAGGGGAACACTGAAGCTTTCTTT
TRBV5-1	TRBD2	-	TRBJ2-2	CASSVGLAGLNTGELFF	TGCGCCAGCAGCGTGGGACTAGCGGGGCTGAACACCGGGGAGCTGTTTTTT